This T cell receptor beta chain comes out of a study of blood T cell repertoires in COVID-19. Background on the study: In each case, the material was cDNA or gDNA derived from T cells, B-cell-depleted T cells, or PBMCs.

Living in about two dozen US areas, the participants were between roughly 18 and 89 years of age. Recovered Cohort 3 donors showed two negative PCRs, clearance, or symptom resolution. Trimming left V 3 bases short and J 4 bases short, with 9 bases between. Germline loops: CDR1 SGHTA, CDR2 FQGNSA. CDR3 length: 13 amino acids. Source study methods: The assay estimated nucleated cells by amplifying reference gene primers. TCRdb's table, derived via immunoSEQ multiplex PCR, lists solely in-frame clones and lacks some. That table is the source of V, J and clone size, and D and trimming were worked out from the DNA. The table has approximately 220,000 clones, around 89% seen once. This clone was detected once.

The clonotype originates from a woman aged 25 to 39 who had recovered from COVID-19. The sequenced material came from PBMCs or T cells enriched from blood (not recorded which). The chain is built from TRBV7-2 and TRBJ2-5; D is possibly TRBD1 (6 bases). CDR3 DNA: TGTGCCAGCAGCTTGGGGGCAGGAGAGACCCAGTACTTC. Its protein is CASSLGAGETQYF.